The text below deals with one T cell receptor beta chain. This clonotype has at least ten counts. Its antigen is not yet known. Base quality data are lacking; no much larger clone is found one base away. This sample was included in a study of T cell repertoires and leukemia-associated antigens (dated by TCRdb to between 2019 and 2020). Regarding the study in general: Roughly 16.1 million effective reads were obtained overall, with each sample giving about 5.1 to 7 million read pairs and roughly 3 to 5.0 million effective reads. Using in vitro peptide stimulation of healthy T cells, the study set out to figure out what antigen is recognized by a TCR Vbeta21 clone that had previously been found in CML patients. The study at large found these results: Antigen specificity and function of the expanded clones were not tested directly and required further investigation. Numbers of Vbeta genes (about 60), Jbeta genes (more than 13), VDJ rearrangements and unique CDR3s did not differ significantly among the four groups.

Total RNA was extracted from the cultured T cells using TRIzol reagent. TCRbeta libraries were amplified from RNA using 5' rapid amplification of cDNA ends (5'RACE). Library concentration and integrity were checked with Qubit, an Agilent instrument, and quantitative PCR before sequencing. A commercial service provider sequenced the qualified libraries on Illumina HiSeq or MiSeq. In the source study's methods: MiXCR version 1.8.2 was used to identify TCR sequences in each sample. For a clone to count as qualified, its CDR3 had to be longer than four amino acids, its nucleotide length had to be in-frame, and the clone could not contain a stop codon. A read containing the complete CDR3 structure was counted as an effective read. Validation of expanded clones was performed by RT-PCR with 24 Vbeta primers, GeneScan spectratyping, and Sanger sequencing. TCRdb applied fastp at Q25 and MiXCR to the public reads, then kept only in-frame beta chains. CDR3 protein duplicates are merged, each entry listing the most common genes and DNA. The V and J calls reflect TCRdb's pipeline rather than the authors' work. The sample contains roughly 12,000 distinct CDR3 sequences, less than 45% of them found a single time. The ten biggest clones cover roughly a quarter of the sample.

As a first step, CD3+ T cells were rested overnight at approximately 2.5 million cells/mL in RPMI 1640 lacking fetal bovine serum. CD3+ T cells were isolated from PBMCs with MACS immunomagnetic beads following the manufacturer's instructions. V is cut by 1 base and J by 8 bases, and the space between the germline ends is 18 bases. In the germline V gene, CDR1 corresponds to SGHVS and CDR2 to FQNEAQ. The CDR3 contains 16 residues, cysteine and phenylalanine counted. Only the CDR3 portion is preserved as DNA: 48 bases, with reading frame beginning at the first base. Material: CD3+ T cells sorted from blood and cultured. The TCR comes from a female donor in good health. The rearrangement joined TRBV7-8 to TRBJ2-1; a tentative D call is TRBD2 (5 bases match). Read as DNA, the sequence is TGTGCCAGCAGCTTAGGCGTTCGCGTAGGGAGCTATGAGCAGTTCTTC. Its protein product is CASSLGVRVGSYEQFF.